This paragraph covers one TCR beta chain sequence. CDR1 and CDR2 from the germline V gene are MGHDK and SYGVNS. The ends lost 1 base at V and 4 bases at J; junction bases unmatched: 7. The CDR3 is 16 amino acids. These data come from a study of blood T cell repertoires in COVID-19. Background on the study: Samples came from the United States, Italy and Spain, spanning acute and convalescent COVID-19. PBMCs, B-cell-depleted T cells, or T cells were the source of the cDNA or gDNA that made up the material.

Cohort allocation depended upon clinical history that participants reported. Repertoires were generated with immunoSEQ multiplex PCR, while TCRdb's copy carries only in-frame clones and drops some. This sample has about 230,000 clones, with nearly 90% found just once. The origin of this receptor is a young man who had recovered from COVID-19. Sequenced input: PBMCs or T cells enriched from blood (not recorded which). The chain uses TRBV25-1 and TRBJ2-5; 9 nucleotides match TRBD1. CDR3 DNA: TGTGCCAGCAGTGAATCCGGGACAGGGAATGGAGAGACCCAGTACTTC. Translated: CASSESGTGNGETQYF. Looking up the rest from reference TRBV25-1 and TRBJ2-5 gives the full variable domain: EADIYQTPRYLVIGTGKKITLECSQTMGHDKMYWYQQDPGMELHLIHYSYGVNSTEKGDLSSESTVSRIRTEHFPLTLESARPSHTSQYLCASSESGTGNGETQYFGPGTRLLVL.